A selection of T cell receptor beta chains follows, all from one sample in a study of vaccination and CD4 T cells after COVID-19. Their antigens remain unidentified. TCRdb re-called the PCR reads through MiXCR, storing one row per CDR3 protein. Among 12,000 or so distinct CDR3 sequences listed, 37% were seen once. Sequencing was performed on CD4+ T cells from blood, cultured in vitro. Receptor source: a human donor in good health. Each CDR3 is given with its conserved first and last residue. Fields, in order: CDR3 DNA, CDR3 protein, J gene, D gene, clone size, V gene. The D gene is left open where the match is weak. Clone size is given for some rows only: seen once, a few or many times, or a class if the clone is expanded.

CDR3nt: TGTGCCAGCAGCTTCGAAACGCGGAGAGATACGCAGTATTTT
CDR3aa: CASSFETRRDTQYF
j_gene: TRBJ2-3
d_gene: -
abundance: -
v_gene: TRBV11-2

CDR3nt: TGTGCCAGTAGTATATTCAGGGGGGGCACCGGGGAGCTGTTTTTT
CDR3aa: CASSIFRGGTGELFF
j_gene: TRBJ2-2
d_gene: -
abundance: -
v_gene: TRBV19

CDR3nt: TGTGCCAGTAGATACGGGGAAAACAATGAGCAGTTCTTC
CDR3aa: CASRYGENNEQFF
j_gene: TRBJ2-1
d_gene: -
abundance: -
v_gene: TRBV19

CDR3nt: TGTGCCAGCGCCCCTATCGGGTCGGGCACTGAAGCTTTCTTT
CDR3aa: CASAPIGSGTEAFF
j_gene: TRBJ1-1
d_gene: -
abundance: -
v_gene: TRBV5-4

CDR3nt: TGTGCCAGCAGCTCGATATATTCGGGACAGCATAATTCACCCCTCCACTTT
CDR3aa: CASSSIYSGQHNSPLHF
j_gene: TRBJ1-6
d_gene: TRBD1
abundance: -
v_gene: TRBV5-5

CDR3nt: TGTGCCAGCAGCTTAGCATCCCGGGGAGATACGCAGTATTTT
CDR3aa: CASSLASRGDTQYF
j_gene: TRBJ2-3
d_gene: -
abundance: -
v_gene: TRBV7-2

CDR3nt: TGTGCTAGCAGCTTAGATAGGGGGACGGCCACCGGGGAGCTGTTTTTT
CDR3aa: CASSLDRGTATGELFF
j_gene: TRBJ2-2
d_gene: -
abundance: few
v_gene: TRBV7-7

CDR3nt: TGTGCCAGCAGCTTCAGCGGGAGAGACTACAATGAGCAGTTCTTC
CDR3aa: CASSFSGRDYNEQFF
j_gene: TRBJ2-1
d_gene: TRBD2
abundance: -
v_gene: TRBV7-2

CDR3nt: TGTGCCAGCAGTGAGAGCGGGGCCTTCACAGATACGCAGTATTTT
CDR3aa: CASSESGAFTDTQYF
j_gene: TRBJ2-3
d_gene: TRBD2
abundance: -
v_gene: TRBV25-1

CDR3nt: TGTGCCAGCAGCTTAGGGACTAGCGGGAGGAGGGTGGGTAATGAGCAGTTCTTC
CDR3aa: CASSLGTSGRRVGNEQFF
j_gene: TRBJ2-1
d_gene: TRBD2
abundance: few
v_gene: TRBV7-2

CDR3nt: TGTGCCAGCAGCCAAGTGGGGACAGGGGGCTTCACTGAAGCTTTCTTT
CDR3aa: CASSQVGTGGFTEAFF
j_gene: TRBJ1-1
d_gene: TRBD1
abundance: once
v_gene: TRBV14

CDR3nt: TGCAGTGCTAGAGGAGGCACAGATACGCAGTATTTT
CDR3aa: CSARGGTDTQYF
j_gene: TRBJ2-3
d_gene: -
abundance: -
v_gene: TRBV20-1

CDR3nt: TGTGCCGGCAGTCCCTTGTCGGACAGGGGCGAGCAGTACTTC
CDR3aa: CAGSPLSDRGEQYF
j_gene: TRBJ2-7
d_gene: TRBD1
abundance: -
v_gene: TRBV27

CDR3nt: TGTGCCAGCAGACCCCAGGGAGTCGCCACTGAAGCTTTCTTT
CDR3aa: CASRPQGVATEAFF
j_gene: TRBJ1-1
d_gene: -
abundance: -
v_gene: TRBV27

CDR3nt: TGCAGTGCTCCACCACCCGGGACGGCCGAGCAGTACTTC
CDR3aa: CSAPPPGTAEQYF
j_gene: TRBJ2-7
d_gene: -
abundance: -
v_gene: TRBV20-1

CDR3nt: TGCGCCAGCAGCTTGGGGAGGGGGTACAACTATGGCTACACCTTC
CDR3aa: CASSLGRGYNYGYTF
j_gene: TRBJ1-2
d_gene: -
abundance: few
v_gene: TRBV5-1

CDR3nt: TGTGCCAGCAGCCCTCCGGGACGGGTTAGCAATCAGCCCCAGCATTTT
CDR3aa: CASSPPGRVSNQPQHF
j_gene: TRBJ1-5
d_gene: -
abundance: -
v_gene: TRBV7-2

CDR3nt: TGTGCCAGCAGCCAGGGGACAGACAGAGAAGCTTTCTTT
CDR3aa: CASSQGTDREAFF
j_gene: TRBJ1-1
d_gene: TRBD1
abundance: few
v_gene: TRBV7-9

CDR3nt: TGCGCCAGCAGCCCCGGGGCAGGGGGCTTCGGCTACACCTTC
CDR3aa: CASSPGAGGFGYTF
j_gene: TRBJ1-2
d_gene: TRBD1
abundance: -
v_gene: TRBV5-1

CDR3nt: TGTGCCAGTAGTGCCCGGGTGCCCGGGACCCAGTACTTC
CDR3aa: CASSARVPGTQYF
j_gene: TRBJ2-5
d_gene: -
abundance: few
v_gene: TRBV19

CDR3nt: TGTGCTAGTGCCCGGTTGAGCACAGATACGCAGTATTTT
CDR3aa: CASARLSTDTQYF
j_gene: TRBJ2-3
d_gene: -
abundance: -
v_gene: TRBV12-5

CDR3nt: TGTGCCTGGAGTGTATGGAAGGGTGTCGAGGCGCAGTATTTT
CDR3aa: CAWSVWKGVEAQYF
j_gene: TRBJ2-3
d_gene: -
abundance: -
v_gene: TRBV30

CDR3nt: TGTGCCAGCAGCGGGACTGGTCGCGGAGGTAGTCAGCCCCAGCATTTT
CDR3aa: CASSGTGRGGSQPQHF
j_gene: TRBJ1-5
d_gene: -
abundance: few
v_gene: TRBV27

CDR3nt: TGTGCCAGCAGCTTTGGGGACGTCTCCTACAATGAGCAGTTCTTC
CDR3aa: CASSFGDVSYNEQFF
j_gene: TRBJ2-1
d_gene: -
abundance: -
v_gene: TRBV7-2

CDR3nt: TGTGCCAGCAGTACATTCGGCGGTAGCAATCAGCCCCAGCATTTT
CDR3aa: CASSTFGGSNQPQHF
j_gene: TRBJ1-5
d_gene: -
abundance: -
v_gene: TRBV12-3/TRBV12-4

CDR3nt: TGCGCCAGCAGCCACGGACGGGGGGTTCAGTACTTC
CDR3aa: CASSHGRGVQYF
j_gene: TRBJ2-4
d_gene: TRBD2
abundance: -
v_gene: TRBV4-3

CDR3nt: TGCAGTGCTAGAGATCTGGGAAGCCAAGAGACCCAGTACTTC
CDR3aa: CSARDLGSQETQYF
j_gene: TRBJ2-5
d_gene: -
abundance: few
v_gene: TRBV20-1

CDR3nt: TGTGCCAGCTCACTGGGACTAGGTGCAGATACGCAGTATTTT
CDR3aa: CASSLGLGADTQYF
j_gene: TRBJ2-3
d_gene: TRBD2
abundance: -
v_gene: TRBV18

CDR3nt: TGTGCCAGCAGTGACCAGGGGCGGGTCACCGGGGAGCTGTTTTTT
CDR3aa: CASSDQGRVTGELFF
j_gene: TRBJ2-2
d_gene: -
abundance: -
v_gene: TRBV2

CDR3nt: TGTGCCAGCTCGGGACTACACAATGAGCAGTTCTTC
CDR3aa: CASSGLHNEQFF
j_gene: TRBJ2-1
d_gene: TRBD2
abundance: -
v_gene: TRBV28

CDR3nt: TGTGCCAGCAGCGTGGACAGGGCGGGGACTGAAGCTTTCTTT
CDR3aa: CASSVDRAGTEAFF
j_gene: TRBJ1-1
d_gene: TRBD1
abundance: -
v_gene: TRBV11-2

CDR3nt: TGTGCCAGCACCGCCGACGGGAAAGGCACAGATACGCAGTATTTT
CDR3aa: CASTADGKGTDTQYF
j_gene: TRBJ2-3
d_gene: -
abundance: -
v_gene: TRBV28

CDR3nt: TGCGCCAGCAGCTTGGGGCAGCCCAACTCCTACAATGAGCAGTTCTTC
CDR3aa: CASSLGQPNSYNEQFF
j_gene: TRBJ2-1
d_gene: -
abundance: -
v_gene: TRBV5-1

CDR3nt: TGTGCCAGCAGTTTGGCGGGAGGGTCCGGGGAGCTGTTTTTT
CDR3aa: CASSLAGGSGELFF
j_gene: TRBJ2-2
d_gene: TRBD2
abundance: few
v_gene: TRBV6-2/TRBV6-3

CDR3nt: TGCAGTGCTAGAAGGGGATCCACCGGGGAGCTGTTTTTT
CDR3aa: CSARRGSTGELFF
j_gene: TRBJ2-2
d_gene: -
abundance: medium-sized
v_gene: TRBV20-1

CDR3nt: TGTGCCAGCAGTCCGGATGGGACAGGGTCTTCTAACTATGGCTACACCTTC
CDR3aa: CASSPDGTGSSNYGYTF
j_gene: TRBJ1-2
d_gene: TRBD1
abundance: -
v_gene: TRBV27

CDR3nt: TGCAGTGCCTTAGCGGGAGAGGCCCTGATTACTGAGCAGTTCTTC
CDR3aa: CSALAGEALITEQFF
j_gene: TRBJ2-1
d_gene: TRBD2
abundance: -
v_gene: TRBV20-1

CDR3nt: TGTGCCAGCAGTGACGGTAGTGGAGGAGAGACCCAGTACTTC
CDR3aa: CASSDGSGGETQYF
j_gene: TRBJ2-5
d_gene: -
abundance: -
v_gene: TRBV6-4

CDR3nt: TGTGCCAGCAGCTTAGCTAAGGACAGCTGGTCCGGGGAGCTGTTTTTT
CDR3aa: CASSLAKDSWSGELFF
j_gene: TRBJ2-2
d_gene: -
abundance: -
v_gene: TRBV11-3

CDR3nt: TGTGCCAGCAGCTCCCGACTAGCGGGAGAAACAGATACGCAGTATTTT
CDR3aa: CASSSRLAGETDTQYF
j_gene: TRBJ2-3
d_gene: TRBD2
abundance: -
v_gene: TRBV7-2

CDR3nt: TGTGCCAGCAGTTTGGGTGCACGCTCCTCTGGGGCCAACGTCCTGACTTTC
CDR3aa: CASSLGARSSGANVLTF
j_gene: TRBJ2-6
d_gene: -
abundance: -
v_gene: TRBV28

CDR3nt: TGTGCCAGCAGTCCCATTGGGACAGGGAAGGCCAAAAACATTCAGTACTTC
CDR3aa: CASSPIGTGKAKNIQYF
j_gene: TRBJ2-4
d_gene: TRBD1
abundance: -
v_gene: TRBV28

CDR3nt: TGTGCCAGCAGCCCCAGGGGCCCCTACGAGCAGTACTTC
CDR3aa: CASSPRGPYEQYF
j_gene: TRBJ2-7
d_gene: -
abundance: -
v_gene: TRBV7-3

CDR3nt: TGCAGTGCTAGAGACCCAGGGGGCTACAATCAGCCCCAGCATTTT
CDR3aa: CSARDPGGYNQPQHF
j_gene: TRBJ1-5
d_gene: TRBD1
abundance: few
v_gene: TRBV20-1

CDR3nt: TGTGCCAGTAGGGTCACAGGGGTCACCGAACTTCACACCTACGAGCAGTACTTC
CDR3aa: CASRVTGVTELHTYEQYF
j_gene: TRBJ2-7
d_gene: TRBD1
abundance: -
v_gene: TRBV19